This TCR beta chain was observed in a study of blood T cell repertoires in COVID-19. Study context: T cells, B-cell-depleted T cells, or PBMCs provided the cDNA or gDNA that served as material.

Trimming removed 4 bases from V and 3 bases from J; junction bases left unmatched: 7. The CDR3 length is 16 residues. Germline loops: CDR1 MNHEY, CDR2 SVGAGI. This clone has a single count. Methods used by the authors: Estimation of nucleated cell counts relied on the amplification of reference gene primers. Profiled with immunoSEQ multiplex PCR; TCRdb holds only in-frame clones, not every one. That table is the source of V, J and clone size, and D and trimming were worked out from the DNA. The sample shows some 150,000 clones, roughly 90% of them seen only once. Source material: PBMCs or T cells enriched from blood (not recorded which). The genes are TRBV6-5 and TRBJ2-1; 9 positions match TRBD1. This clonotype was sampled from a young woman who had recovered from COVID-19. The CDR3 here is CASSWGQGFIYNEQFF. DNA for the CDR3: TGTGCCAGCAGTTGGGGACAGGGATTTATCTACAATGAGCAGTTCTTC.